This TCR beta chain stems from a study of T-cell memory formation after mild COVID-19. TCR alpha and TCR beta cDNA libraries carrying sample barcodes and UMIs came from 5'RACE with constant-segment primers. TCRdb re-derived calls from the 5' RACE reads in MiXCR, one entry per CDR3 protein. The sample includes roughly 110,000 distinct CDR3 sequences, more than 15% of them seen just once. To note about this clonotype: Its specificity is not known.

Study-level results: Clones shrinking from day 15 to 85 showed even CD4/CD8 mixes; later expanders tilted CD4+. Within pre-infection memory, some responding clones were found, suggesting cross-reactive memory joined.

Trimming took 5 bases from V and 5 from J, leaving 12 bases between them. This CDR3 has 13 amino acids. The germline gives CDR1 MNHEY, CDR2 SVGAGI. The rearrangement uses TRBV6-5 and TRBJ2-5; weak D call: TRBD2 (5 bases). This TCR derives from an adult woman who had mild COVID-19 (a few samples of this study predate the infection). Cell type and time point are not known. The source material was PBMCs or a T cell subset sorted from them (not recorded which). The CDR3 loop is CASSHDGEETQYF. CDR3 DNA sequence: TGTGCCAGCAGTCACGACGGGGAGGAGACCCAGTACTTC.